This T cell receptor beta chain was captured by sequencing in a study of spatial heterogeneity in lung cancer. Looking at the study overall: For the average unique TCR and UMI combination, more than 8.5 occurrences appeared in raw reads.

Time point specified: sample taken at primary tumor resection. Patients with untreated early-stage non-small cell lung cancer, numbering 55 to 75, were the donors. Extraction of whole RNA from tumor, nontumor lung or frozen PBMC preceded unsorted sequencing. V was cut by 6 bases and J by 6 bases, with 14 bases left in between. Per germline, CDR1 MDHEN and CDR2 SYDVKM. This CDR3 comprises 13 residues. TCRdb reanalysed the 5' RACE reads using MiXCR and keeps one entry per CDR3 protein. Of approximately 6,300 distinct CDR3 sequences listed, 7.8% are singletons. This clonotype was observed a few times. The chain carries TRBV28 and TRBJ1-1; the D is unclear. The TCR sequence derives from a female donor with early-stage non-small cell lung cancer. The source material was normal lung tissue next to the tumor, sampled at surgery. This CDR3 is CASSERFSAEAFF. CDR3 DNA: TGTGCCAGCAGCGAGAGGTTTTCGGCTGAAGCTTTCTTT.